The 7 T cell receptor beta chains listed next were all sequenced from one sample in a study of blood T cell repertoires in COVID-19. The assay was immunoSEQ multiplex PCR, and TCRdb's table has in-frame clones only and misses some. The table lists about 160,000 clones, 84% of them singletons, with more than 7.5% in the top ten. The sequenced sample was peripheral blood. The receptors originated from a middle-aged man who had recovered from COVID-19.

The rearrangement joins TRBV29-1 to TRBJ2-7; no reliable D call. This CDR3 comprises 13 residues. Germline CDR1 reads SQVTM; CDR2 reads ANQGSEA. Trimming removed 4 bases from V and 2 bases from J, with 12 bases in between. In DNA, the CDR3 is TGCAGCGTTGTAGGCGGCCGCACCTACGAGCAGTACTTC. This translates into CSVVGGRTYEQYF.

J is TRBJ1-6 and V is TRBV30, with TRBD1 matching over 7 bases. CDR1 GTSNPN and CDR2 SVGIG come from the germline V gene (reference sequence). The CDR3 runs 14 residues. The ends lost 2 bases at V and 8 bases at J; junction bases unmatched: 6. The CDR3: CAWSLTGLDSPLHF. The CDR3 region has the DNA TGTGCCTGGAGTTTGACAGGGCTGGATTCACCCCTCCACTTT.

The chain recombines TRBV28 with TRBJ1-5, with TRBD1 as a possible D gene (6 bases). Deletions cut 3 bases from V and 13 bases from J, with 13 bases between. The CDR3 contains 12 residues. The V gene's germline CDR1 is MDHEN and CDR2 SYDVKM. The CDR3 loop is CASSFGQSEQHF. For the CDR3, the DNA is TGTGCCAGCAGTTTCGGACAGAGCGAACAGCATTTT.

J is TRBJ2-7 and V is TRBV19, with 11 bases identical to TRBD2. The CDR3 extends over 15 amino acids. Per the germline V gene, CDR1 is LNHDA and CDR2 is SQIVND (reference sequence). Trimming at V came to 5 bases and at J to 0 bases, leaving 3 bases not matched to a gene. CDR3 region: CASSSTSGSSYEQYF. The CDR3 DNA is TGTGCCAGTAGTTCTACTAGCGGGAGCTCCTACGAGCAGTACTTC.

CDR3 DNA sequence: TGCGCCACACAGGGGGACGAAAAACTGTTTTTT. Its translation: CATQGDEKLFF. The J gene is TRBJ1-4, the V gene TRBV4-1, with TRBD1 matching over 8 bases. Unmatched junction bases numbered 3, after V lost 10 bases and J lost 8 bases. The CDR3 extends over 11 amino acids. The germline V gene encodes CDR1 MGHRA and CDR2 YSYEKL.

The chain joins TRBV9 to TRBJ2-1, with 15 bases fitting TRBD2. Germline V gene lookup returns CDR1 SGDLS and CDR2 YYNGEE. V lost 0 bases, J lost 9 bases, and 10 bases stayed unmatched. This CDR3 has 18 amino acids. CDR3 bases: TGTGCCAGCAGCGTAGCCCGCGGACTAGCGGGAGGGCCTAGTGAGCAGTTCTTC. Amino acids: CASSVARGLAGGPSEQFF.

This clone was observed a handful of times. CDR3 in DNA: TGTGCCAGCAGTTTTGGATCGCGGCAGGGCGAAAAACTGTTTTTT. As protein: CASSFGSRQGEKLFF. V gene TRBV28 combines with J gene TRBJ1-4; a possible D gene is TRBD1 (5 bases). Germline V gives CDR1 MDHEN, CDR2 SYDVKM. Trimming stripped 3 bases from V and 8 bases from J, with 16 bases between. This CDR3 has 15 residues.